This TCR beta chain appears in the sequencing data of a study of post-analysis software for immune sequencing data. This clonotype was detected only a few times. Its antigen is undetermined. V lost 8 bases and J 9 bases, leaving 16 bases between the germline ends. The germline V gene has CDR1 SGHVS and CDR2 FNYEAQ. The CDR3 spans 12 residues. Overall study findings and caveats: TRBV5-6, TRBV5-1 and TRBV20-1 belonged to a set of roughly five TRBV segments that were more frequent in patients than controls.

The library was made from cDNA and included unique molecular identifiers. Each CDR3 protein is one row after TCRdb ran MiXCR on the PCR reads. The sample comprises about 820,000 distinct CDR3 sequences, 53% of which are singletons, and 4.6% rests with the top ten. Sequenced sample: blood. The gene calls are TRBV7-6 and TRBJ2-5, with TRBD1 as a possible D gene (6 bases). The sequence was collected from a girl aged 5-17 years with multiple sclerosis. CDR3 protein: CASVGTGWAQYF. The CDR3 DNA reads TGTGCCAGCGTCGGAACAGGGTGGGCCCAGTACTTC.